These T cell receptor beta chains were read from a single sample in a study of glioma-infiltrating T cells. TCRdb itself ran the multiplex PCR reads through MiXCR, one entry per CDR3 protein. The table has around 180,000 distinct CDR3 sequences, around 40% seen once. Sequenced input: glioma tissue, nonneoplastic brain tissue, or PBMCs (not recorded which). The receptors stem from a human donor with low-grade glioma or glioblastoma, undergoing nonglioma brain surgery, or in good health (not recorded which). Both conserved end residues are part of each CDR3. The D gene is left open where the match is weak. Only part of the rows carry a size: once, few, many, or a class if the clone is expanded.

- - TRBJ2-1 TRBV18 CASSPLKTGHPSYNEQFF TGTGCCAGCTCACCACTAAAAACGGGACATCCCTCCTACAATGAGCAGTTCTTC
- - TRBJ2-7 TRBV5-8 CASKRDRDAIYEQYF TGTGCCAGCAAACGAGACCGTGATGCAATCTACGAGCAGTACTTC
- - TRBJ1-5 TRBV20-1 CSATGHGDKPQHF TGCAGTGCTACGGGACATGGGGATAAGCCCCAGCATTTT
many - TRBJ2-3 TRBV28 CASSLGSGVRDTQYF TGTGCCAGCAGTTTAGGGAGTGGAGTTAGAGATACGCAGTATTTT
many TRBD2 TRBJ2-1 TRBV24-1 CATSAGTSGRENEQFF TGTGCCACCAGTGCCGGGACTAGCGGGAGGGAAAATGAGCAGTTCTTC
few TRBD2 TRBJ2-5 TRBV11-1 CASSPGLVAETQYF TGTGCCAGCAGCCCGGGACTAGTTGCGGAGACCCAGTACTTC
- TRBD1 TRBJ1-1 TRBV19 CASSKRGRLATEAFF TGTGCCAGTAGTAAAAGGGGGCGGCTTGCGACTGAAGCTTTCTTT
- TRBD1 TRBJ2-5 TRBV5-1 CASSLAGGQGQETQYF TGCGCCAGCAGCTTGGCAGGCGGACAGGGGCAAGAGACCCAGTACTTC
few TRBD2 TRBJ2-1 TRBV5-1 CASSLDAGGTEQFF TGCGCCAGCAGCTTGGATGCGGGGGGGACGGAGCAGTTCTTC
few - TRBJ1-1 TRBV29-1 CSVKNGAGVNTEAFF TGCAGCGTGAAGAACGGGGCAGGGGTGAACACTGAAGCTTTCTTT
many TRBD1 TRBJ1-4 TRBV3-1 CASSGQGEDEKLFF TGTGCCAGCAGCGGACAGGGGGAGGATGAAAAACTGTTTTTT
- - TRBJ1-2 TRBV29-1 CSVGRGDGYTF TGCAGCGTTGGGCGTGGGGATGGCTACACCTTC
many - TRBJ2-7 TRBV20-1 CSAQNIQWGSPYEQYF TGCAGTGCTCAGAACATTCAGTGGGGGAGCCCCTACGAGCAGTACTTC
- TRBD1 TRBJ2-7 TRBV7-2 CASSLTGVEQYF TGTGCCAGCAGTCTTACAGGGGTTGAGCAGTACTTC
many TRBD2 TRBJ2-1 TRBV20-1 CSARDRLATYNEQFF TGCAGTGCTAGAGATCGACTAGCTACCTACAATGAGCAGTTCTTC
- - TRBJ2-1 TRBV20-1 CSARTYYNEQFF TGCAGTGCTAGGACTTACTACAATGAGCAGTTCTTC
- - TRBJ2-1 TRBV7-2 CASSLLAEASSYNEQFF TGTGCCAGCAGCTTATTGGCAGAGGCTAGCTCCTACAATGAGCAGTTCTTC
- - TRBJ1-1 TRBV3-1 CASSQEGVRDLNTEAFF TGTGCCAGCAGCCAAGAAGGGGTACGGGATCTGAACACTGAAGCTTTCTTT
- TRBD2 TRBJ2-5 TRBV6-1 CASGERGGLAGQYF TGTGCCAGCGGTGAGCGAGGCGGGCTAGCGGGACAGTACTTC
many - TRBJ1-2 TRBV2 CASRWTEGGYTF TGTGCCAGCAGATGGACAGAGGGAGGCTACACCTTC
many TRBD2 TRBJ2-7 TRBV20-1 CSARGPEGLNYEQYF TGCAGTGCTAGAGGACCCGAGGGACTAAACTACGAGCAGTACTTC
many - TRBJ2-5 TRBV6-1 CASSDGLVQGKLLETQYF TGTGCCAGCAGTGATGGGCTTGTGCAGGGAAAATTATTAGAGACCCAGTACTTC
many - TRBJ2-7 TRBV7-6 CASSLGPDANYEQYF TGTGCCAGCAGCTTAGGACCCGACGCAAACTACGAGCAGTACTTC
few - TRBJ1-1 TRBV4-1 CASSQAITNTEAFF TGCGCCAGCAGCCAAGCTATTACGAACACTGAAGCTTTCTTT
many - TRBJ1-1 TRBV16 CASSQSAANTEAFF TGTGCCAGCAGTCAATCGGCGGCGAACACTGAAGCTTTCTTT
- - TRBJ1-4 TRBV2 CASSTQGGEKLFF TGTGCCAGCAGTACACAGGGAGGGGAAAAACTGTTTTTT
many TRBD2 TRBJ2-5 TRBV7-2 CASTTSGRASETQYF TGTGCCAGCACCACTAGCGGGAGGGCTTCAGAGACCCAGTACTTC
many TRBD1 TRBJ1-1 TRBV5-1 CASSLNTGVEAFF TGCGCCAGCAGCCTGAACACAGGGGTTGAAGCTTTCTTT
few TRBD2 TRBJ2-7 TRBV29-1 CSVVAGDYEQYF TGCAGCGTTGTTGCGGGAGACTACGAGCAGTACTTC
many - TRBJ2-7 TRBV20-1 CSARGATQGPQHEQYF TGCAGTGCTAGAGGTGCTACCCAAGGGCCCCAACACGAGCAGTACTTC
many - TRBJ1-4 TRBV28 CASSSSSVEKLFF TGTGCCAGCAGTTCCTCCTCAGTCGAAAAACTGTTTTTT
- - TRBJ2-7 TRBV7-6 CASSLLEGGVLYF TGTGCCAGCAGCTTACTAGAAGGTGGAGTGCTTTACTTC
few - TRBJ2-7 TRBV18 CAGSPDRSYEQYF TGTGCCGGCTCACCTGACAGGTCCTACGAGCAGTACTTC
- - TRBJ2-7 TRBV5-4 CASSSRDGAYEQYF TGTGCCAGCAGCTCCCGGGACGGGGCCTACGAGCAGTACTTC
many - TRBJ2-2 TRBV28 CASMGSWNTGELFF TGTGCCAGCATGGGGAGCTGGAACACCGGGGAGCTGTTTTTT
- - TRBJ1-3 TRBV4-1 CASSQGSTGNTIYF TGCGCCAGCAGCCAAGGCAGCACTGGAAACACCATATATTTT
- - TRBJ1-2 TRBV29-1 CSVEGDGYTF TGCAGCGTTGAGGGGGATGGCTACACCTTC
many - TRBJ1-1 TRBV19 CASKYGANTEAFF TGTGCCAGTAAGTACGGGGCGAACACTGAAGCTTTCTTT
- TRBD2 TRBJ2-1 TRBV2 CASKKAGGSHNEQFF TGTGCCAGCAAAAAAGCGGGGGGGAGTCACAATGAGCAGTTCTTC
- - TRBJ2-6 TRBV7-9 CASSFGGGGANVLTF TGTGCCAGCAGCTTCGGAGGGGGAGGGGCCAACGTCCTGACTTTC
- - TRBJ1-5 TRBV12-3/TRBV12-4 CARSGPHQPQHF TGTGCCAGAAGTGGGCCCCATCAGCCCCAGCATTTT
few - TRBJ2-7 TRBV2 CASRKTPSYEQYF TGTGCCAGCAGGAAGACTCCTTCCTACGAGCAGTACTTC
many - TRBJ2-3 TRBV24-1 CATTGGAHTDTQYF TGTGCCACCACGGGTGGAGCGCACACAGATACGCAGTATTTT
- - TRBJ2-3 TRBV3-1 CASSQERRLDTQYF TGTGCCAGCAGCCAAGAGAGGAGGTTAGATACGCAGTATTTT
- - TRBJ2-5 TRBV10-3 CAISDPETPQETQYF TGTGCCATCAGTGACCCAGAGACACCGCAAGAGACCCAGTACTTC
few TRBD1 TRBJ2-4 TRBV6-1 CASGDDRDIIAKNIQYF TGTGCCAGCGGTGATGACAGGGATATAATAGCCAAAAACATTCAGTACTTC
few - TRBJ2-7 TRBV2 CASSAGRSSYEQYF TGTGCCAGCAGTGCAGGCAGGAGCTCCTACGAGCAGTACTTC
many - TRBJ1-6 TRBV28 CASSRKPGMGSPLHF TGTGCCAGCAGTCGCAAACCAGGGATGGGTTCACCCCTCCACTTT